This is a list of T cell receptor beta chains from one sample in a study of blood T cell repertoires in COVID-19. Repertoires were generated with immunoSEQ multiplex PCR, while TCRdb's copy carries only in-frame clones and drops some. The data show 240,000 or so clones, around four fifths seen once. Sequenced material: peripheral blood. Receptors were obtained from a man younger than 45 who had recovered from COVID-19. Each CDR3 is given with its conserved first and last residue. D genes are given only for firm matches. Only some rows state a clone size, as once, few, many or a class for expanded clones.

d_gene | j_gene | abundance | v_gene | CDR3nt | CDR3aa
TRBD2 | TRBJ2-3 | NA | TRBV28 | TGTGCCAGCAGTTTTGGTAGCGGGGGGGATCTGACTAGCACAGATACGCAGTATTTT | CASSFGSGGDLTSTDTQYF
TRBD1 | TRBJ2-3 | NA | TRBV5-1 | TGCGCCAGCAGCTTGGGGACAGGGCAAGCAGATACGCAGTATTTT | CASSLGTGQADTQYF
NA | TRBJ2-3 | NA | TRBV11-2 | TGTGCCAGCAGCTTAGGGGCCCGTAGTGATCGCACAGATACGCAGTATTTT | CASSLGARSDRTDTQYF
NA | TRBJ1-5 | NA | TRBV28 | TGTGCCAGTCTGTCCTATGGCAATCAGCCCCAGCATTTT | CASLSYGNQPQHF
NA | TRBJ1-5 | NA | TRBV5-4 | TGTGCCAGCAGCTTGGCCCCAGATTACAATCAGCCCCAGCATTTT | CASSLAPDYNQPQHF
NA | TRBJ1-5 | NA | TRBV5-6 | TGTGCCAGCAGCGTAAATAGGGGTCAGCCCCAGCATTTT | CASSVNRGQPQHF
NA | TRBJ1-2 | NA | TRBV6-5 | TGTGCCAGCAGCCACGGCTATGGCTACACCTTC | CASSHGYGYTF
NA | TRBJ1-2 | once | TRBV7-9 | TGTGCCAGCAGCTTAAGCGGGGCTGTCTATGGCTACACCTTC | CASSLSGAVYGYTF
NA | TRBJ2-1 | NA | TRBV6-6 | TGTGCCAGCAGTTACTCGAGTGGCAATGAGCAGTTCTTC | CASSYSSGNEQFF
TRBD2 | TRBJ2-3 | NA | TRBV5-4 | TGTGCCAGCAGCCTAGCGGGGGACGCCACAGATACGCAGTATTTT | CASSLAGDATDTQYF
TRBD2 | TRBJ2-3 | NA | TRBV5-1 | TGCGCCAGCAGCTTACCTAGCGGGGGGGGCACAGATACGCAGTATTTT | CASSLPSGGGTDTQYF
TRBD1 | TRBJ2-6 | NA | TRBV7-3 | TGTGCCAGCAGCTTAGACAGGGTCCCTGGGGCCAACGTCCTGACTTTC | CASSLDRVPGANVLTF
NA | TRBJ1-5 | NA | TRBV20-1 | TGCAGTGCTAGTCGGGGGGCCGGCAATCAGCCCCAGCATTTT | CSASRGAGNQPQHF
NA | TRBJ1-2 | few | TRBV15 | TGTGCCACCAGCAGAGATCTCACAGAAGGCCACTTC | CATSRDLTEGHF
NA | TRBJ1-4 | once | TRBV4-2 | TGTGCCAGCAGCCAACCTACAGGGTTGGGGGAAAAACTGTTTTTT | CASSQPTGLGEKLFF
NA | TRBJ2-3 | NA | TRBV13 | TGTGCCAGCAGCCTTTTCTCCGGGGGAGATACGCAGTATTTT | CASSLFSGGDTQYF
NA | TRBJ2-7 | few | TRBV4-1 | TGCGCCAGCAGCCAAGGAGGGCACTACGAGCAGTACTTC | CASSQGGHYEQYF
NA | TRBJ1-4 | NA | TRBV5-1 | TGCGCCAGCAGCTCCGACAGCACTAATGAAAAACTGTTTTTT | CASSSDSTNEKLFF
NA | TRBJ2-1 | NA | TRBV5-6 | TGTGCCAGCAGCTTGGCCCGGACCACGGGGTACAATGAGCAGTTCTTC | CASSLARTTGYNEQFF
TRBD1 | TRBJ1-2 | NA | TRBV18 | TGTGCCAGCTCACCGGCGACAGGGTTAGACTATGGCTACACCTTC | CASSPATGLDYGYTF
NA | TRBJ1-1 | NA | TRBV3-1/TRBV3-2 | TGTGCCAGCAGCCAACCTTACGGCCCCGGAGGACAGCTCTCGTCCACTGAAGCTTTCTTT | CASSQPYGPGGQLSSTEAFF
NA | TRBJ2-6 | NA | TRBV2 | TGTGCCAGCAGTGAAGCGGGGAGATCTGGGGCCAACGTCCTGACTTTC | CASSEAGRSGANVLTF
TRBD1 | TRBJ2-1 | NA | TRBV7-9 | TGTGCCAGCAGCTTACTACAGGGGGTCTACAATGAGCAGTTCTTC | CASSLLQGVYNEQFF
NA | TRBJ2-4 | NA | TRBV19 | TGTGCCAGTAGTAACGGACACGGACCGTACATTCAGTACTTC | CASSNGHGPYIQYF
NA | TRBJ1-2 | once | TRBV5-1 | TGCGCCAGCAGCTTGGGACAGCGCTATGGCTACACCTTC | CASSLGQRYGYTF
TRBD1 | TRBJ2-7 | NA | TRBV7-3 | TGTGCCAGCAGCTTATTTGGACAGGGCCCCTACGAGCAGTACTTC | CASSLFGQGPYEQYF
TRBD2 | TRBJ2-5 | NA | TRBV15 | TGTGCCACCAGCAGAGATAGCGGGGTCGGAGAGACCCAGTACTTC | CATSRDSGVGETQYF
TRBD1 | TRBJ2-3 | NA | TRBV6-5 | TGTGCCAGCAGCTCCGACAGGGGCACAGATACGCAGTATTTT | CASSSDRGTDTQYF
NA | TRBJ2-4 | NA | TRBV21-1 | TGTGCCAGCAGCAAAGGGGCAGGGGGCAATTACAACAAAAACATTCAGTACTTC | CASSKGAGGNYNKNIQYF